These 30 T cell receptor beta chains were all obtained from the same sample, sequenced in a study of blood T cells in healthy people across ages. Sample-barcoded 5' priming and a J-beta primer mix drove a second PCR of roughly 7 to 11 cycles. Using its own MiXCR run on the 5' RACE reads, TCRdb lists one record per CDR3 protein. The table shows roughly 1 million distinct CDR3 sequences, with approximately 25% occurring only once. A further study also used this sample, focusing on T cells of mothers and their children.

The material sequenced was blood. The receptors here all came from a girl aged 2-9 years in good health.

The chain recombines TRBV7-9 with TRBJ2-1, with D possibly being TRBD1 (6 bases). This CDR3 contains 17 residues. CDR1 is SEHNR, CDR2 FQNEAQ, per germline (reference sequence). Trimming stripped 4 bases from V and 3 bases from J, with 19 bases between. The CDR3 here is CASSYNSGLQGYNEQFF. As DNA, the CDR3 is TGTGCCAGCAGCTACAATTCCGGGCTACAGGGCTACAATGAGCAGTTCTTC.

V usage is TRBV20-1 and J usage is TRBJ2-7; tentatively, D is TRBD2 (6 bases). The CDR3 contains 11 residues. Trimming pared 5 bases from V and 2 bases from J, leaving 7 bases between. CDR1 is DFQATT and CDR2 is SNEGSKA in the germline V gene (reference sequence). CDR3 bases: TGCAGTGCTGTAGCGGCCTACGAGCAGTACTTC. Translating it yields CSAVAAYEQYF.

The rearrangement joins TRBV5-1 to TRBJ1-4; D may be TRBD1 (6 bases). The CDR3 is made up of 15 amino acids. V lost 2 bases and J 6 bases, leaving 14 bases between the germline ends. Germline CDR1 is SGHRS and CDR2 is YFSETQ. Here the CDR3 reads CASSFTGTEYEKLFF. As DNA, the CDR3 is TGCGCCAGCAGCTTTACAGGGACGGAGTATGAAAAACTGTTTTTT.

The CDR3 here is CASSLARVWGNSPLHF. The CDR3 coding sequence is TGTGCCAGCAGTTTAGCCAGGGTTTGGGGTAATTCACCCCTCCACTTT. This sequence joins TRBV12-3 or TRBV12-4 and TRBJ1-6; TRBD1 might be the D (5 bases). The CDR3 is 16 residues long. V dropped 0 bases and J dropped 6 bases, with 12 bases sitting between them.

This rearrangement joins TRBV10-1 to TRBJ2-1; D remains ambiguous. The CDR3 has 16 amino acids. Trimming shortened V by 2 bases and J by 2 bases, and 13 bases separated the two germline ends. The V gene's germline CDR1 is WNHNN and CDR2 SYGVQD (reference sequence). CDR3 in DNA: TGCGCCAGCAGTGAGGCTCCGACTGGGGCCTACAATGAGCAGTTCTTC. The encoded protein is CASSEAPTGAYNEQFF.

This clonotype turned up a few times. J is TRBJ1-1 and V is TRBV12-5; no clear D. The CDR3 consists of 12 residues. Trimming removed 2 bases at V and 8 bases at J, with 9 bases between. The germline V gene encodes CDR1 LGHNT and CDR2 FRNRAP. The CDR3 nucleotides are TGTGCTAGTGGTTTGCCCGGCTGGGAAGCTTTCTTT. Translated, it gives CASGLPGWEAFF.

This clonotype was found a few times. The chain recombines TRBV12-3 or TRBV12-4 with TRBJ2-5; D perhaps matches TRBD2 (6 bases). The CDR3 consists of 16 residues. V gave up 4 bases and J gave up 7 bases, with 22 bases separating them. The CDR3: CASSYSPKRVRGTQYF. The CDR3 DNA follows: TGTGCCAGCAGTTACTCCCCTAAGCGGGTGAGGGGGACCCAGTACTTC.

This clonotype was found once. The chain has TRBV6-1 and TRBJ2-5, with 10 bases that match TRBD1. The DNA end is more similar to TRBJ2-1, so the J call may be wrong. The CDR3 totals 12 residues. Germline V CDR1 and CDR2: MNHNS, SASEGT. CDR3 bases: TGTGCCAGCGGACAGGGGGTAAATGAGCAGTTCTTC. This encodes CASGQGVNEQFF.

This clonotype was seen a handful of times. The chain combines TRBV5-1 with TRBJ1-1, with D unresolved. V lost 4 bases to trimming and J lost 0 bases, with 10 bases between them. The CDR3 contains 14 residues. Germline loops: CDR1 SGHRS, CDR2 YFSETQ. The CDR3 bases are TGCGCCAGCAGCGCAGGCGATTTGAACACTGAAGCTTTCTTT. It codes for CASSAGDLNTEAFF.

V and J are TRBV6-2 or TRBV6-3 and TRBJ2-5; D remains unclear. Between the trimmed V and J ends, which lost 5 bases and 1 base, there was a span of 14 bases. Germline V gene data show CDR1 as MNHEY and CDR2 as SVGEGT. The CDR3 loop spans 15 amino acids. The CDR3, as DNA: TGTGCCAGCAGTACCCGCCTAGGCGGCCAAGAGACCCAGTACTTC. It codes for CASSTRLGGQETQYF.

The chain employs TRBV7-9 and TRBJ2-1; a possible D gene is TRBD2 (7 bases). Trimming took 11 bases from V and 6 from J, leaving 14 bases between them. Germline lookup yields CDR1 SEHNR and CDR2 FQNEAQ (reference sequence). This CDR3 is 12 amino acids long. The CDR3 reads CAASRGGNEQFF. CDR3 DNA sequence: TGTGCCGCGTCGAGGGGGGGCAATGAGCAGTTCTTC.

There are a few counts of this clonotype. The chain has TRBV6-5 and TRBJ2-5; a possible D gene is TRBD2 (6 bases). The DNA matches TRBJ2-1 better at its end, which makes the J call doubtful. Per the germline V gene, CDR1 is MNHEY and CDR2 is SVGAGI. The CDR3 sequence is 13 residues long. CDR3: CASSRGTQNEQFF. In DNA, the CDR3 is TGTGCCAGCAGTCGCGGGACCCAAAATGAGCAGTTCTTC.

This clonotype was picked up a small number of times. A much larger clone differs by one base, so this may be a read error. No conserved phenylalanine or tryptophan is present at the end of the CDR3, so a read error is the likely explanation. V usage is TRBV29-1 and J usage is TRBJ1-2; D remains unclear. Per the germline V gene, CDR1 is SQVTM and CDR2 is ANQGSEA. The CDR3 has 11 residues. The germline V and J ends were trimmed by 6 bases and 8 bases, with 13 bases remaining between them. The CDR3 protein is CSVEGFGGYTL. The CDR3, as DNA: TGCAGCGTCGAGGGTTTCGGAGGCTACACCCTC.

The chain uses TRBV29-1 and TRBJ2-5; the D is unclear. Germline CDR1 is SQVTM and CDR2 is ANQGSEA. V was pared by 0 bases and J by 1 base, with 15 bases between. This CDR3 has 16 amino acids. In nucleotides, the CDR3 is TGCAGCGTTGAAGATGCCGATCATCCAGCCCAAGAGACCCAGTACTTC. As protein: CSVEDADHPAQETQYF.

The genes are TRBV5-4 and TRBJ2-1, with D possibly matching TRBD2 (6 bases). The J call could be wrong; TRBJ2-7 is a better fit for the DNA end. CDR1 is SGHNT, CDR2 YYREEE, per germline (reference sequence). The CDR3 covers 12 residues. Written as DNA, the CDR3 is TGTGCCAGCAGCGTGGGACTTGGCGAGCAGTACTTC. Translating it yields CASSVGLGEQYF.

In its sample, this clonotype was seen a few times. The rearrangement uses TRBV12-3 or TRBV12-4 and TRBJ2-2; perhaps TRBD1 as D (5 bases). V was shortened by 6 bases and J by 4 bases, with 21 bases between the two germline ends. There are 17 residues in the CDR3. In DNA form, the CDR3 reads TGTGCCAGCAGCCACTACCCACAGGTCTCAGGCACCGGGGAGCTGTTTTTT. Translated, it gives CASSHYPQVSGTGELFF.

This clonotype was seen more than once but under ten times. Likely a read error: the CDR3 ends without its conserved phenylalanine or tryptophan. The V and J genes are TRBV7-2 and TRBJ2-1; 14 positions match TRBD2. This CDR3 region has 17 residues. Germline CDR1 reads SGHTA; CDR2 reads FQGNSA. CDR3 DNA: TGCGCCAGCAGCAAGAGACTAGCGGGGGGGTTCCACAATGAGCAGTTCCTC. This codes for CASSKRLAGGFHNEQFL.

The CDR3 loop reads CASNLMVSVYF. DNA for the CDR3: TGTGCCAGCAACCTGATGGTGTCGGTGTACTTC. V and J are TRBV2 and TRBJ2-5; no clear D. V dropped 7 bases and J dropped 13 bases, with 16 bases sitting between them. This CDR3 has 11 amino acids. Germline CDR1 is SNHLY and CDR2 is FYNNEI.

The chain recombines TRBV7-6 with TRBJ1-2, with D uncertain. Trimming shortened V by 1 base and J by 0 bases, and 9 bases separated the two germline ends. The CDR3 is 15 residues long. CDR1 is SGHVS, CDR2 FNYEAQ, per germline. The CDR3 bases are TGTGCCAGCAGCTTAGGTAGCCGTGCTAACTATGGCTACACCTTC. This gives the protein CASSLGSRANYGYTF.

Concerning this clonotype: The junction differs from germline at one of its ends, possibly a read error. The chain has TRBV10-3 and TRBJ1-1, with D tentatively TRBD1 (5 bases). Germline CDR1 reads ENHRY; CDR2 reads SYGVKD. The CDR3 is 14 residues long. This chain's CDR3 is CAISESHGATDAFF. The CDR3 DNA reads as TGTGCCATCAGTGAGTCGCACGGGGCCACTGACGCTTTCTTT.

The V gene is TRBV3-1, the J gene TRBJ2-1; 13 positions match TRBD2. The J segment lost 8 bases and the V segment lost 2 bases, leaving 6 bases of the junction unmatched. The germline CDR1 and CDR2 sequences are LGHDT and YNNKEL (reference sequence). The CDR3 consists of 16 residues. The CDR3 DNA is TGTGCCAGCAGCCAATTCCGGACTAGCGGGAGAGATGAGCAGTTCTTC. This sequence encodes CASSQFRTSGRDEQFF.

At least ten counts were recorded for this clonotype. V usage is TRBV3-1 and J usage is TRBJ1-1, with a weak D call TRBD1 (5 bases). With 2 bases removed from V and 2 bases from J, the gap between germline ends came to 9 bases. Germline CDR1 is LGHDT and CDR2 is YNNKEL (reference sequence). CDR3 length: 14 residues. The CDR3 loop reads CASSQQGTNTEAFF. CDR3 DNA: TGTGCCAGCAGCCAACAGGGAACAAACACTGAAGCTTTCTTT.

The DNA for the CDR3 is TGTGCCAGCAGTTATCGACAGAACACCTACGAGCAGTACTTC. It encodes CASSYRQNTYEQYF. The chain employs TRBV12-3 or TRBV12-4 and TRBJ2-7; D may be TRBD1 (5 bases). Trimming shortened V by 4 bases and J by 2 bases, and 12 bases separated the two germline ends. CDR3 length equals 14 residues.

The chain has TRBV11-2 and TRBJ1-2; no reliable D call. Germline loops: CDR1 SGHAT, CDR2 FQNNGV. Deletions cut 2 bases from V and 5 bases from J, with 12 bases between. The CDR3 extends over 14 amino acids. Here the CDR3 reads CASSLSQEGYGYTF. CDR3 nucleotide sequence: TGTGCCAGCAGCTTATCCCAGGAGGGATATGGCTACACCTTC.

This clonotype has only a few counts. The chain joins TRBV9 to TRBJ1-3; no firm D call. V shed 3 bases and J shed 4 bases, with 20 bases lying between them. The germline V gene has CDR1 SGDLS and CDR2 YYNGEE. The CDR3 runs to 17 residues. The CDR3 loop is CASSATTTPRSGNTIYF. The DNA of the CDR3 is TGTGCCAGCAGCGCTACAACGACCCCCCGGTCAGGAAACACCATATATTTT.

The chain is built from TRBV11-1 and TRBJ2-2; 11 bases are shared with TRBD2. V gave up 7 bases and J gave up 6 bases; unmatched junction bases: 4. Germline CDR1 SGHAT, CDR2 FQDESV (reference sequence). The CDR3 loop spans 14 amino acids. The DNA of the CDR3 is TGTGCCAGCACCCTAGCGGGGGGAGCCGGGGAGCTGTTTTTT. Translation gives CASTLAGGAGELFF.

The chain carries TRBV10-3 and TRBJ2-7, with D perhaps TRBD1 (6 bases). Germline V gene sequence: CDR1 ENHRY, CDR2 SYGVKD. Trimming stripped 3 bases from V and 1 base from J, with 10 bases between. The CDR3 is 14 amino acids. CDR3 residues: CAISELGGSYEQYF. CDR3 sequence (DNA): TGTGCCATCAGTGAATTAGGGGGATCCTACGAGCAGTACTTC.

This clonotype appeared a single time. The genes are TRBV27 and TRBJ1-5; D is uncertain. This CDR3 is built from 14 residues. In germline, CDR1 is MNHEY, CDR2 SMNVEV (reference sequence). V was shortened by 6 bases and J by 7 bases, with 16 bases between the two germline ends. Written as DNA, the CDR3 is TGTGCCAGCAGCCCACCTGGAGGGTTACAGCCCCAGCATTTT. Protein: CASSPPGGLQPQHF.

This clonotype came up a few times. The J gene is TRBJ2-3, the V gene TRBV6-4; D remains ambiguous. CDR1 MRHNA and CDR2 SNTAGT come from the germline V gene. The CDR3 spans 15 residues. The germline V and J ends were trimmed by 7 bases and 0 bases, with 14 bases remaining between them. CDR3: CASIPACESTDTQYF. Here the CDR3 DNA reads TGTGCCAGCATTCCAGCCTGCGAGAGCACAGATACGCAGTATTTT.

This clonotype was found a few times. This rearrangement joins TRBV7-2 to TRBJ2-5; maybe TRBD1 (5 bases). The CDR3 is made up of 14 amino acids. Germline CDR1 is SGHTA and CDR2 is FQGNSA. Trimming shortened V by 3 bases and J by 3 bases, and 11 bases separated the two germline ends. The DNA of the CDR3 is TGTGCCAGCAGCTTGGTTTTCAGGGAAGAGACCCAGTACTTC. Its translation: CASSLVFREETQYF. The full variable domain, its missing parts supplied by reference TRBV7-2 and TRBJ2-5, is GAGVSQSPSNKVTEKGKDVELRCDPISGHTALYWYRQSLGQGLEFLIYFQGNSAPDKSGLPSDRFSAERTGGSVSTLTIQRTQQEDSAVYLCASSLVFREETQYFGPGTRLLVL.